The 21 T cell receptor beta chains given below trace back to one sample, sequenced in a study of T cell responses to AZD1222 COVID-19 vaccine. Profiled with immunoSEQ multiplex PCR; TCRdb holds only in-frame clones, not every one. The sample shows roughly 110,000 clones, around nine tenths of them seen only once. The specimen was peripheral blood, collected on day 0 of AZD1222 vaccination. The source is an adult in good health.

This clone showed up just a few times. The rearrangement links TRBV5-4 to TRBJ2-5, with TRBD2 as a possible D gene (6 bases). The germline V and J ends were trimmed by 0 bases and 2 bases, with 11 bases remaining between them. This CDR3 comprises 15 residues. Germline V gives CDR1 SGHNT, CDR2 YYREEE (reference sequence). As DNA, the CDR3 is TGTGCCAGCAGCTTGGGGGGGGAGAGGCAAGAGACCCAGTACTTC. This codes for CASSLGGERQETQYF.

This chain joins TRBV24-1 and TRBJ2-1, with TRBD2 identical over 13 bases. From germline, CDR1 is KGHDR and CDR2 SFDVKD. Losses at the gene ends were 4 bases for V and 8 bases for J; bases not matched to a gene: 7. CDR3 length: 16 residues. The DNA for the CDR3 is TGTGCCACCAGTGACAAGGGACTAGCGGGATCCTATGAGCAGTTCTTC. Its protein is CATSDKGLAGSYEQFF.

V gene TRBV4-1 combines with J gene TRBJ2-5; TRBD1 matches at 10 bases. The CDR3 has 20 residues. J gave up 0 bases and V 2 bases, and 15 bases lay outside the gene matches. Looked up from germline, CDR1 is MGHRA and CDR2 is YSYEKL. This chain's CDR3 is CASSQSPGQGQRGYQETQYF. The DNA for the CDR3 is TGCGCCAGCAGCCAATCCCCGGGACAGGGGCAAAGGGGGTACCAAGAGACCCAGTACTTC.

This clone appeared once. CDR3: CASSDIKSGGAVEQFF. DNA for the CDR3: TGTGCCAGCAGTGATATTAAAAGCGGAGGGGCGGTTGAGCAGTTCTTC. The rearrangement uses TRBV28 and TRBJ2-1, with a weak D call TRBD2 (6 bases). Trimming removed 5 bases from V and 9 bases from J, with 23 bases in between. The V gene's germline CDR1 is MDHEN and CDR2 SYDVKM. The CDR3 consists of 16 residues. Complete variable domain (other parts from reference TRBV28 and TRBJ2-1): DVKVTQSSRYLVKRTGEKVFLECVQDMDHENMFWYRQDPGLGLRLIYFSYDVKMKEKGDIPEGYSVSREKKERFSLILESASTNQTSMYLCASSDIKSGGAVEQFFGPGTRLTVL.

This clone was found once. V and J are TRBV7-9 and TRBJ1-2; D possibly corresponds to TRBD1 (5 bases). CDR3 size: 15 residues. Germline values: CDR1 SEHNR, CDR2 FQNEAQ (reference sequence). Deletions cut 2 bases from V and 4 bases from J, with 14 bases between. The CDR3 loop is CASSLSQGGIYGYTF. CDR3 nucleotides: TGTGCCAGCAGCTTAAGCCAGGGTGGCATCTATGGCTACACCTTC.

The V gene is TRBV7-6, the J gene TRBJ2-5; 11 bases map to TRBD2. J was trimmed by 1 base and V by 5 bases; bases with no gene match: 21. Germline V gene sequence: CDR1 SGHVS, CDR2 FNYEAQ. CDR3 length equals 21 residues. CDR3 residues: CASSPRGGGTSGNSLQETQYF. The CDR3 nucleotides are TGTGCCAGCAGCCCCCGGGGGGGCGGGACTAGCGGTAACAGCCTCCAAGAGACCCAGTACTTC.

The rearrangement links TRBV5-1 to TRBJ1-5; tentatively, D is TRBD1 (6 bases). Germline CDR1 is SGHRS and CDR2 is YFSETQ. The CDR3 runs to 15 residues. Trimming removed 4 bases at V and 2 bases at J, with 13 bases between. CDR3 protein: CASSVDSGRNQPQHF. Here the CDR3 DNA reads TGCGCCAGCAGCGTGGACAGTGGGCGCAATCAGCCCCAGCATTTT.

The V call is TRBV11-2, the J call TRBJ2-2, with a possible D match to TRBD2 (7 bases). The germline V gene has CDR1 SGHAT and CDR2 FQNNGV. The CDR3 extends over 17 amino acids. V dropped 5 bases and J dropped 6 bases, with 22 bases sitting between them. In DNA form, the CDR3 reads TGTGCCAGCAGCGCAAGGGGGGGCGGAGGGAGGTCCGGGGAGCTGTTTTTT. It translates to CASSARGGGGRSGELFF.

The chain couples TRBV5-1 to TRBJ1-1, with TRBD1 matching over 10 bases. The germline CDR1 and CDR2 sequences are SGHRS and YFSETQ. V dropped 7 bases and J dropped 11; count of bases not matched to a gene: 11. The CDR3 consists of 13 residues. Here the CDR3 reads CASGRQGAAAAFF. The CDR3 nucleotides are TGCGCCAGCGGACGACAGGGGGCGGCGGCCGCTTTCTTT.

V is TRBV5-4 and J is TRBJ2-3, with 7 bases matching TRBD2. Germline trimming cut 4 bases from V and 3 bases from J; bases unmatched to any gene: 8. The CDR3 runs 15 residues. The germline V gene has CDR1 SGHNT and CDR2 YYREEE (reference sequence). The DNA for the CDR3 is TGTGCCAGCAGCCCTGGCGGGGGTGGGACAGATACGCAGTATTTT. As protein: CASSPGGGGTDTQYF.

The CDR3 reads CANLPPWREGLYNEQFF. The CDR3 DNA sequence: TGCGCCAACCTCCCACCCTGGCGGGAGGGCCTCTACAATGAGCAGTTCTTC. V gene TRBV23-1 combines with J gene TRBJ2-1, with 9 nucleotides matching TRBD2. TRBV23-1 falls under the ORF class, with uncertain function. The V and J ends lost 10 bases and 3 bases, in that order; junction bases with no gene match: 16. The CDR3 extends over 17 amino acids.

CDR3 loop: CAWSPVGAGANVLTF. In DNA, the CDR3 is TGTGCCTGGAGTCCCGTGGGCGCTGGGGCCAACGTCCTGACTTTC. The V and J genes are TRBV30 and TRBJ2-6, with D unresolved. This CDR3 spans 15 amino acids. V was pared by 2 bases and J by 2 bases, with 10 bases between. Germline CDR1 reads GTSNPN; CDR2 reads SVGIG (reference sequence). The whole variable domain, remainder taken from reference TRBV30 and TRBJ2-6, is SQTIHQWPATLVQPVGSPLSLECTVEGTSNPNLYWYRQAAGRGLQLLFYSVGIGQISSEVPQNLSASRPQDRQFILSSKKLLLSDSGFYLCAWSPVGAGANVLTFGAGSRLTVL.

Only one count was recorded for this clone. V gene TRBV5-1 combines with J gene TRBJ1-6, with D perhaps TRBD1 (5 bases). The germline V gene has CDR1 SGHRS and CDR2 YFSETQ. This CDR3 spans 14 amino acids. Deletions cut 0 bases from V and 5 bases from J, with 6 bases between. The chain's CDR3 is CASSLVGDNSPLHF. The CDR3 DNA sequence: TGCGCCAGCAGCTTGGTAGGGGATAATTCACCCCTCCACTTT.

The chain combines TRBV29-1 with TRBJ2-3; 14 bases agree with TRBD2. Germline V CDR1 and CDR2: SQVTM, ANQGSEA. The V segment lost 6 bases and the J segment 9 bases; nucleotides outside the gene matches: 8. The CDR3 is 14 residues long. The CDR3 nucleotides read TGCAGCGTGAGACTAGCGGGAGGGCCGGAGACGCAGTATTTT. This translates into CSVRLAGGPETQYF.

The chain has TRBV5-8 and TRBJ2-5, with D perhaps TRBD2 (5 bases). The CDR3 consists of 14 residues. V was pared by 0 bases and J by 5 bases, with 11 bases between. Looked up from germline, CDR1 is SGHTS and CDR2 is YDEGEE. The CDR3 DNA reads TGTGCCAGCAGCTTGGGACGGGGTCCGGAGACCCAGTACTTC. This codes for CASSLGRGPETQYF.

This sequence joins TRBV19 and TRBJ1-5, with D perhaps TRBD1 (6 bases). V shed 4 bases and J shed 6 bases, with 13 bases lying between them. Per germline, CDR1 LNHDA and CDR2 SQIVND (reference sequence). This CDR3 region has 14 residues. The CDR3 DNA follows: TGTGCCAGTAGTAGTACAGGGAATGCTCAGCCCCAGCATTTT. Translation: CASSSTGNAQPQHF.

V usage is TRBV13 and J usage is TRBJ1-6; TRBD1 matches at 8 bases. Germline lookup yields CDR1 PRHDT and CDR2 FYEKMQ (reference sequence). This CDR3 is 15 amino acids long. Losses at the gene ends were 2 bases for V and 7 bases for J; bases not matched to a gene: 4. The CDR3, as DNA: TGTGCCAGCAGCTTATCGACAGGGGTAAATTCACCCCTCCACTTT. Translation gives CASSLSTGVNSPLHF.

The V gene is TRBV19, the J gene TRBJ1-1; weak D call: TRBD1 (6 bases). CDR3 length: 14 residues. CDR1 and CDR2 (germline): LNHDA, SQIVND (reference sequence). V shed 5 bases and J shed 5 bases, with 15 bases lying between them. CDR3 nucleotides: TGTGCCAGTAGTTCAGGGGCCGTCGGGACTGAAGCTTTCTTT. Its translation: CASSSGAVGTEAFF. Full variable domain (outside the CDR3, taken from reference TRBV19 and TRBJ1-1): DGGITQSPKYLFRKEGQNVTLSCEQNLNHDAMYWYRQDPGQGLRLIYYSQIVNDFQKGDIAEGYSVSREKKESFPLTVTSAQKNPTAFYLCASSSGAVGTEAFFGQGTRLTVV.

V is TRBV24-1 and J is TRBJ1-2; D remains unclear. This CDR3 is built from 12 residues. The V gene's germline CDR1 is KGHDR and CDR2 SFDVKD. V was cut by 2 bases and J by 6 bases, with 6 bases left in between. The CDR3 is CATSDSWDGYTF. CDR3 in DNA: TGTGCCACCAGTGATTCATGGGATGGCTACACCTTC.

Comment on this clone: With a far larger clone one base away, a read error is the likely cause. CDR3 sequence reads: CASSSSYEQYF. CDR3 bases: TGTGCCAGCAGCTCCTCCTACGAGCAGTACTTC. This chain joins TRBV12-3 or TRBV12-4 and TRBJ2-7; D gene ambiguous. The CDR3 contains 11 residues. V lost 6 bases and J lost 0, with 3 bases in between.

This clone was seen a few times. The J gene is TRBJ1-1, the V gene TRBV28, with D possibly TRBD1 on 6 matching bases. V gave up 3 bases and J gave up 6 bases, with 20 bases separating them. The CDR3 runs 16 residues. The V gene's germline CDR1 is MDHEN and CDR2 SYDVKM. DNA of the CDR3: TGTGCCAGCAGTTTTTTGCCAGGAAGGGGGGTGGCTGAAGCTTTCTTT. This sequence encodes CASSFLPGRGVAEAFF.